A few counts support the clone carrying this T cell receptor beta chain. Universal primer sites and UMIs were introduced during 5'RACE template-switching synthesis of TCR cDNA. TCRdb fed the 5' RACE reads into MiXCR, producing one record per CDR3 protein. The data show 250,000 or so distinct CDR3 sequences, about 3.7% seen once. CDR3 length: 16 amino acids. V lost 1 base and J 0 bases, leaving 11 bases between the germline ends. The sample originates from a study of T cells after yellow fever vaccination. Specimen: PBMCs, collected 15 days after the yellow fever booster vaccination. V and J are TRBV12-3 or TRBV12-4 and TRBJ2-3; D not certain. This TCR was recovered from a man between 18 and 29 years old who received the YFV17D yellow fever vaccine. The CDR3 DNA reads as TGTGCCAGCAGTTTAGGAGAAGTTTCTAGCACAGATACGCAGTATTTT. Encoded protein: CASSLGEVSSTDTQYF.